The 22 T cell receptor beta chains given below trace back to one sample, sequenced in a study of regulatory dendritic cells for organ transplantation. Allogeneic regulatory or mature dendritic cells were co-cultured for less than six days with CFSE-labeled sorted T cells at 1:10. What these receptors recognize is not known. TCRdb's table, derived via immunoSEQ multiplex PCR, lists solely in-frame clones and lacks some. The data hold over 8,500 clones, with roughly 70% observed a single time. Sequencing was performed on memory CD4+ T cells from blood cultured with regulatory dendritic cells. The subset denotes: CD45RO+ memory T cells. Receptors were obtained from a human donor in good health.

The rearrangement joins TRBV19 to TRBJ1-5; 7 bases match TRBD1. Trimming at V came to 9 bases and at J to 3 bases, leaving 5 bases not matched to a gene. CDR1 is LNHDA and CDR2 is SQIVND in the germline V gene (reference sequence). The CDR3 sequence is 13 residues long. Here the CDR3 DNA reads TGTGCCAGCCTGGGACAGCTCAATCAGCCCCAGCATTTT. Its translation is CASLGQLNQPQHF.

This chain connects TRBV5-5 to TRBJ2-3; perhaps TRBD2 as D (5 bases). The germline V gene has CDR1 SGHKS and CDR2 YYEKEE (reference sequence). The CDR3 runs to 13 residues. V lost 8 bases to trimming and J lost 1 base, with 11 bases between them. Here the CDR3 DNA reads TGTGCCAGTCGCGTGGAGGGCACAGATACGCAGTATTTT. Translation: CASRVEGTDTQYF.

This chain connects TRBV5-1 to TRBJ2-3, with D maybe TRBD1 (7 bases). Trimming removed 4 bases at V and 1 base at J, with 22 bases between. CDR3 length equals 18 residues. CDR1 and CDR2 from the germline V gene are SGHRS and YFSETQ. CDR3 in DNA: TGCGCCAGCAGCATCCGCGGGGTCAGGGGGGACGGCACAGATACGCAGTATTTT. It is translated as CASSIRGVRGDGTDTQYF.

This clone was seen a handful of times. The chain couples TRBV19 to TRBJ1-1; D unresolved. The V and J ends lost 7 bases and 4 bases respectively, with 22 bases between them. This CDR3 is built from 16 residues. Germline-derived CDR1 and CDR2 are LNHDA and SQIVND (reference sequence). CDR3 sequence reads: CASKFSERLVRTEAFF. The DNA for the CDR3 is TGTGCCAGTAAATTCTCGGAGAGATTGGTACGCACTGAAGCTTTCTTT.

V gene TRBV27 combines with J gene TRBJ2-7; D remains ambiguous. There are 14 residues in the CDR3. V was shortened by 5 bases and J by 2 bases, with 13 bases between the two germline ends. In germline, CDR1 is MNHEY, CDR2 SMNVEV (reference sequence). The CDR3: CASSEKDNAYEQYF. DNA of the CDR3: TGTGCCAGCAGTGAGAAAGATAATGCCTACGAGCAGTACTTC.

J is TRBJ1-5 and V is TRBV19, with 9 bases lining up with TRBD1. CDR3 size: 18 residues. Germline CDR1 LNHDA, CDR2 SQIVND (reference sequence). V lost 0 bases and J lost 0; bases outside the gene matches: 6. This chain's CDR3 is CASSIEDRGEVSNQPQHF. DNA of the CDR3: TGTGCCAGTAGTATAGAGGACAGGGGCGAGGTTAGCAATCAGCCCCAGCATTTT.

The chain has TRBV27 and TRBJ1-6, with TRBD1 matching 11 bases. The CDR3 has 15 amino acids. Germline V lookup: CDR1 MNHEY, CDR2 SMNVEV (reference sequence). V trimming: 7 bases; J trimming: 9 bases; junction bases outside the gene matches: 8. This CDR3 reads CASTRGQGESSPLHF. As DNA, the CDR3 is TGTGCCAGCACCCGGGGACAGGGGGAAAGTTCACCCCTCCACTTT.

The rearrangement uses TRBV7-9 and TRBJ2-1; no clear D. This CDR3 comprises 14 residues. Germline CDR1 is SEHNR and CDR2 is FQNEAQ (reference sequence). V dropped 8 bases and J dropped 0 bases, with 11 bases sitting between them. CDR3 sequence (DNA): TGTGCCAGCGTGATAGAGCCCTCCTACAATGAGCAGTTCTTC. It encodes CASVIEPSYNEQFF.

By share of the sample, this clone is medium-sized. The chain joins TRBV10-3 to TRBJ1-5; no definite D call. Between the trimmed V and J ends, which lost 0 bases and 4 bases, there was a span of 7 bases. CDR1 and CDR2 (germline): ENHRY, SYGVKD. CDR3 size: 14 residues. Here the CDR3 reads CAISESRLNQPQHF. CDR3 nucleotide sequence: TGTGCCATCAGTGAGTCGCGGTTAAATCAGCCCCAGCATTTT.

This sequence joins TRBV5-1 and TRBJ2-5; 8 nucleotides match TRBD2. The CDR3 runs 15 residues. The trim removed 4 bases at V and 6 bases at J, leaving 11 bases unmatched. Per the germline V gene, CDR1 is SGHRS and CDR2 is YFSETQ. Written as DNA, the CDR3 is TGCGCCAGCAGCCAGAGCGGGGGCCCACTCAAGACCCAGTACTTC. Protein sequence: CASSQSGGPLKTQYF.

J is TRBJ2-2 and V is TRBV5-1; 7 nucleotides align to TRBD1. With V trimmed by 3 bases and J by 0 bases, 8 bases remained unmatched. The CDR3 has 17 amino acids. The germline V gene has CDR1 SGHRS and CDR2 YFSETQ. CDR3 nucleotides: TGCGCCAGCAGCTCTAATTCCGGGACAGCGAACACCGGGGAGCTGTTTTTT. As protein: CASSSNSGTANTGELFF. The entire variable domain, with the rest obtained from reference TRBV5-1 and TRBJ2-2, is as follows: KAGVTQTPRYLIKTRGQQVTLSCSPISGHRSVSWYQQTPGQGLQFLFEYFSETQRNKGNFPGRFSGRQFSNSRSEMNVSTLELGDSALYLCASSSNSGTANTGELFFGEGSRLTVL.

The chain couples TRBV9 to TRBJ2-1, with 8 bases that match TRBD2. The CDR3 contains 14 residues. Trimming cost V 6 bases and J 6 bases; bases outside gene matches: 8. Looked up from germline, CDR1 is SGDLS and CDR2 is YYNGEE. The CDR3 coding sequence is TGTGCCAGCAACGTTGCGGGGGGCCGCAATGAGCAGTTCTTC. It yields the protein CASNVAGGRNEQFF.

The chain combines TRBV21-1 with TRBJ1-2; the table's D gene call, TRBD1, was not cross checked with the DNA. TRBV21-1 is a listed pseudogene. CDR3 size: 11 residues. In DNA, the CDR3 is TGTGCCAGCAGCAAAGGGGGCGGCTACACCTTC. This sequence encodes CASSKGGGYTF.

The chain couples TRBV2 to TRBJ1-1; D is undetermined. The V end lost 7 bases, the J end lost 4 bases, and 7 bases lay between the germline ends. Germline V gives CDR1 SNHLY, CDR2 FYNNEI. The CDR3 has 11 amino acids. The CDR3 sequence is CASKVVTEAFF. As DNA, the CDR3 is TGTGCCAGCAAAGTAGTCACTGAAGCTTTCTTT. The variable domain in full, completed from reference TRBV2 and TRBJ1-1, reads EPEVTQTPSHQVTQMGQEVILRCVPISNHLYFYWYRQILGQKVEFLVSFYNNEISEKSEIFDDQFSVERPDGSNFTLKIRSTKLEDSAMYFCASKVVTEAFFGQGTRLTVV.

The chain links TRBV27 to TRBJ2-5; 8 bases fit TRBD1. CDR3 length: 14 residues. Trimming cost V 0 bases and J 4 bases; bases outside gene matches: 1. From germline, CDR1 is MNHEY and CDR2 SMNVEV (reference sequence). The CDR3 is CASSLSQGAETQYF. In nucleotides, the CDR3 is TGTGCCAGCAGTTTATCCCAGGGGGCAGAGACCCAGTACTTC.

In the case of this clone: A read error may account for a junction end that differs from germline. The V call is TRBV29-1, the J call TRBJ2-1; 9 bases map to TRBD2. The germline V gene has CDR1 SQVTM and CDR2 ANQGSEA. The CDR3 is 15 residues long. CDR3 region: CSVEVPSGDCDEQFF. In nucleotides, the CDR3 is TGCAGCGTCGAAGTGCCTAGCGGGGATTGCGATGAGCAGTTCTTC.

This clone was observed once. The chain carries TRBV10-3 and TRBJ2-3; TRBD2 is a possible D gene (6 bases). The germline V gene encodes CDR1 ENHRY and CDR2 SYGVKD. The CDR3 is 16 residues long. The ends were cut back, 4 bases at V and 2 bases at J, with 16 bases in the middle. CDR3 DNA: TGTGCCATCAGTGGACTAGGCGGAGGACCCACAGATACGCAGTATTTT. This codes for CAISGLGGGPTDTQYF.

This clone ranks as medium-sized. The V and J genes are TRBV11-3 and TRBJ1-6; no reliable D call. Germline-derived CDR1 and CDR2 are SGHNT and YENEEA. This CDR3 contains 15 residues. The germline V and J ends were trimmed by 2 bases and 5 bases, with 10 bases remaining between them. The DNA of the CDR3 is TGTGCCAGCAGCTTAAAAACCAGCGATAATTCACCCCTCCACTTT. This gives the protein CASSLKTSDNSPLHF.

The rearrangement uses TRBV6-1 and TRBJ1-2, with D possibly matching TRBD1 (5 bases). The V gene's germline CDR1 is MNHNS and CDR2 SASEGT. The CDR3 runs to 11 residues. V was cut by 8 bases and J by 6 bases, with 10 bases left in between. The CDR3 sequence: CASSTVNGYTF. For the CDR3, the DNA is TGTGCCAGCTCGACAGTAAATGGCTACACCTTC.

The rearrangement links TRBV6-4 to TRBJ2-3, with 8 nucleotides matching TRBD2. Trimming took 5 bases from V and 7 from J; bases not matched to a gene: 8. CDR3 length equals 14 residues. Germline-derived CDR1 and CDR2 are MRHNA and SNTAGT. The DNA of the CDR3 is TGTGCCAGCAGTCCACGGGGGGGCGGAAATACGCAGTATTTT. Translated, it gives CASSPRGGGNTQYF.

This clone has a handful of counts. The rearrangement links TRBV29-1 to TRBJ1-4; possibly TRBD1 for D (6 bases). CDR1 SQVTM and CDR2 ANQGSEA come from the germline V gene. Trimming shortened V by 3 bases and J by 1 base, and 9 bases separated the two germline ends. This CDR3 comprises 14 residues. DNA of the CDR3: TGCAGCGTTGACGCCAGGGGAACTAATGAAAAACTGTTTTTT. Amino acid sequence: CSVDARGTNEKLFF.

This clone was detected a few times. The rearrangement joins TRBV6-5 to TRBJ2-1; perhaps TRBD1 as D (6 bases). Germline values: CDR1 MNHEY, CDR2 SVGAGI. There are 14 residues in the CDR3. Trimming cost V 4 bases and J 3 bases, with 10 bases left between them. The CDR3 coding sequence is TGTGCCAGCAGTTCAGAGACAGGCTACAATGAGCAGTTCTTC. Translating it yields CASSSETGYNEQFF.